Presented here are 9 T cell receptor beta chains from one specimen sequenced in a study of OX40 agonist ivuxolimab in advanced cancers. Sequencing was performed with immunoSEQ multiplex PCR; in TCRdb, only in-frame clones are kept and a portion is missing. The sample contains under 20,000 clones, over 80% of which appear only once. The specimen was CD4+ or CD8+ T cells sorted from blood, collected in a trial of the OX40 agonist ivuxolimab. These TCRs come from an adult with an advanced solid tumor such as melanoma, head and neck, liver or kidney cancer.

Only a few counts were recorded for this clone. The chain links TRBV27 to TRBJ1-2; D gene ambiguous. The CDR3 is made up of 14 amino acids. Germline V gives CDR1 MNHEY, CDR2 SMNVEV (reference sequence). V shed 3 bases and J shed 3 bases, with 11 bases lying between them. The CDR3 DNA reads TGTGCCAGCAGTTTGGGCGGGATTGACTATGGCTACACCTTC. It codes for CASSLGGIDYGYTF.

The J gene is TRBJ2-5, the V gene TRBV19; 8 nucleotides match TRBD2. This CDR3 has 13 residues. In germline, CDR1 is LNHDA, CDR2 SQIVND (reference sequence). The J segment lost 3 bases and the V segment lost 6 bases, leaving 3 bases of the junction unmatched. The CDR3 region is CASSGREEETQYF. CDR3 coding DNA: TGTGCCAGTAGCGGGAGGGAAGAAGAGACCCAGTACTTC.

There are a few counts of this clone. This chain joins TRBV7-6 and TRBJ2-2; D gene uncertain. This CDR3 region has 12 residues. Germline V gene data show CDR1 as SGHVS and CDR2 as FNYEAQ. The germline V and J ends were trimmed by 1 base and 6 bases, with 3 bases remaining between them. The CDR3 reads CASSLVSGELFF. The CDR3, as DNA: TGTGCCAGCAGCTTAGTCTCCGGGGAGCTGTTTTTT.

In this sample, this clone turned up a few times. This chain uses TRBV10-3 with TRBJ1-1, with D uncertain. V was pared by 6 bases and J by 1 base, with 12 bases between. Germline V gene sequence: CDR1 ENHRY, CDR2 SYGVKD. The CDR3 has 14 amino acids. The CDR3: CAIRDRGRNTEAFF. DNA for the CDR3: TGTGCCATCAGGGACCGGGGAAGGAACACTGAAGCTTTCTTT.

The CDR3, as DNA: TGCGCCAGCAGCTACGAGACAGGGAGGTTCGACGAGCAGTACTTC. It translates to CASSYETGRFDEQYF. The J gene is TRBJ2-7, the V gene TRBV5-1; tentatively, D is TRBD1 (7 bases). The CDR3 sequence is 15 residues long. Germline V gene data show CDR1 as SGHRS and CDR2 as YFSETQ. V lost 3 bases, J lost 5 bases, and 18 bases lay in between.

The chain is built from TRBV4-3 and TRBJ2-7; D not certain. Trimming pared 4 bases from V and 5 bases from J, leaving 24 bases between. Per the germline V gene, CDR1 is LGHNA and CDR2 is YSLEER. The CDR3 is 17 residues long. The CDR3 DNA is TGCGCCAGCAGCCCAAGTGTCGGGCAAGAAATTAAAAACGAGCAGTACTTC. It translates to CASSPSVGQEIKNEQYF.

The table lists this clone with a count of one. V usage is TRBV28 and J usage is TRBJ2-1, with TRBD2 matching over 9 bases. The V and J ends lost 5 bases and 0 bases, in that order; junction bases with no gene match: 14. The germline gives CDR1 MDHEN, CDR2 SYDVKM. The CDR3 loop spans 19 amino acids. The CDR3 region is CASSGGLLAGLSSYNEQFF. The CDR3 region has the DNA TGTGCCAGCAGTGGGGGGCTCCTAGCGGGATTGAGCTCCTACAATGAGCAGTTCTTC.

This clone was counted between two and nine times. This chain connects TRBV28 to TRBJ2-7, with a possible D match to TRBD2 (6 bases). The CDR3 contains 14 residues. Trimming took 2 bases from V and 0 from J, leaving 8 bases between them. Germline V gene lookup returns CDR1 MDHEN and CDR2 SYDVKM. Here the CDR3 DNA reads TGTGCCAGCAGTTTAGGGGAGGACTCCTACGAGCAGTACTTC. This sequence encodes CASSLGEDSYEQYF.

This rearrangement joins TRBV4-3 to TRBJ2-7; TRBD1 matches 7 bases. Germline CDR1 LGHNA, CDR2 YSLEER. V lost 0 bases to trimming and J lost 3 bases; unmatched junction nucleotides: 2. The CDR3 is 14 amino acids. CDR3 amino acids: CASSQDGDSYEQYF. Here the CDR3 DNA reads TGCGCCAGCAGCCAAGATGGGGACAGCTACGAGCAGTACTTC.